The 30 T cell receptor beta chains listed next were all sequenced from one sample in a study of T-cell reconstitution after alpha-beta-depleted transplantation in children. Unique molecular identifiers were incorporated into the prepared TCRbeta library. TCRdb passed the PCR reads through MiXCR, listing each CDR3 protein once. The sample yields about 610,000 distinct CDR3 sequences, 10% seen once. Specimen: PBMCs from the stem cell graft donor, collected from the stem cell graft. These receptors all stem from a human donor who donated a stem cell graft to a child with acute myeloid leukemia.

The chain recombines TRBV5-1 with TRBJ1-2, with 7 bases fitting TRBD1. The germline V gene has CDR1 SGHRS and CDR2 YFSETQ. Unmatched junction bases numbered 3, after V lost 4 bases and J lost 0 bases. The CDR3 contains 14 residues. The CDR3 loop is CASSDRVANYGYTF. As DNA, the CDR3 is TGCGCCAGCAGCGACAGGGTAGCTAACTATGGCTACACCTTC.

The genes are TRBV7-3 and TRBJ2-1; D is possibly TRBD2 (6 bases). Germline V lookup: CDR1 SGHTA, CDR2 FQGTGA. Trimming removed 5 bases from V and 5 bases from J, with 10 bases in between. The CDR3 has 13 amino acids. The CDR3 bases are TGTGCCAGCAGCCAAGGGACTCACAATGAGCAGTTCTTC. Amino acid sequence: CASSQGTHNEQFF.

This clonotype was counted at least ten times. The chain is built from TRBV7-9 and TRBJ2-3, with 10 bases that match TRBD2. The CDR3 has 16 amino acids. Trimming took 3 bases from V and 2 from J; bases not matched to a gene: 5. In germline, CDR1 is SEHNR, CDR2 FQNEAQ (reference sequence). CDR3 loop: CASSFIAGGVTDTQYF. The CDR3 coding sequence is TGTGCCAGCAGCTTTATAGCGGGAGGCGTCACAGATACGCAGTATTTT.

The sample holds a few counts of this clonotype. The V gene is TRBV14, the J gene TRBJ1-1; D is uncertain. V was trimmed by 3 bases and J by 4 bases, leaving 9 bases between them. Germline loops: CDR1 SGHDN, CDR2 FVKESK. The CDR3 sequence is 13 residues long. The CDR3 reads CASSHKTGTEAFF. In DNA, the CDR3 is TGTGCCAGCAGCCACAAGACGGGCACTGAAGCTTTCTTT.

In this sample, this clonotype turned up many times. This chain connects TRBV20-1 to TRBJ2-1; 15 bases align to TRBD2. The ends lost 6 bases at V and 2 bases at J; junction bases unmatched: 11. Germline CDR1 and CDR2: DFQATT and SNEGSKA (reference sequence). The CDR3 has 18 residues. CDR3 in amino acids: CSAEDGTSGRFTYNEQFF. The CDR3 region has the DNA TGCAGTGCCGAAGATGGGACTAGCGGGAGGTTTACCTACAATGAGCAGTTCTTC.

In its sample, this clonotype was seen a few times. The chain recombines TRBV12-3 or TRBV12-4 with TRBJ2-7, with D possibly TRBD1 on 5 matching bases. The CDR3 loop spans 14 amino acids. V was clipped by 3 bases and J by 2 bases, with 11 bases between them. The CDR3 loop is CASSFLTAPYEQYF. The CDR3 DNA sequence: TGTGCCAGCAGTTTTCTGACAGCTCCCTACGAGCAGTACTTC.

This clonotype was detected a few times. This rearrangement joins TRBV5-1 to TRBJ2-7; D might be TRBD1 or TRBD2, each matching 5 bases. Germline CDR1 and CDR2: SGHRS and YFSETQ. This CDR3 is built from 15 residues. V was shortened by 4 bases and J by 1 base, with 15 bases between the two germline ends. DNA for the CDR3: TGCGCCAGCAGCCCCGGGGCTAGTTCTTCCTACGAGCAGTACTTC. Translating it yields CASSPGASSSYEQYF.

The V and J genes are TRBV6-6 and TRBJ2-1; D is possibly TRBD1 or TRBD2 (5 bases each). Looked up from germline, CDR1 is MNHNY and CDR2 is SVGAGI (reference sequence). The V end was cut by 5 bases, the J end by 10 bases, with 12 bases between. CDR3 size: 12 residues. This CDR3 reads CASSPGPDEQFF. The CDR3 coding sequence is TGTGCCAGCAGTCCGGGGCCGGACGAGCAGTTCTTC.

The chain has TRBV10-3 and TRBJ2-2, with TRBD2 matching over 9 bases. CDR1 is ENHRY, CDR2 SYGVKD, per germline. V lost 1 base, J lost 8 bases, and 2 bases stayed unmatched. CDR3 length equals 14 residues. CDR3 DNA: TGTGCCATCAGTGAGTTAGCGGGAGTTGGGGAGCTGTTTTTT. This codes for CAISELAGVGELFF.

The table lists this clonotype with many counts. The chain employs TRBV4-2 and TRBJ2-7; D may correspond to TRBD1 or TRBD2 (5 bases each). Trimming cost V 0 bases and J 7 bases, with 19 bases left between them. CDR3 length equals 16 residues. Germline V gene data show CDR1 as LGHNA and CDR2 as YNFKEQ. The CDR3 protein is CASSQDRGLSQIEQYF. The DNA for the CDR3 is TGTGCCAGCAGCCAAGATCGGGGCCTCAGCCAGATTGAGCAGTACTTC.

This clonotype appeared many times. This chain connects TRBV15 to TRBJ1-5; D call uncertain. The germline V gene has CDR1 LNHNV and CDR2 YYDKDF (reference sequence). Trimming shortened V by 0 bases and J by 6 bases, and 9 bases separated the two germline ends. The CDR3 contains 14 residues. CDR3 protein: CATSREGIGQPQHF. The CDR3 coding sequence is TGTGCCACCAGCAGAGAAGGGATAGGTCAGCCCCAGCATTTT.

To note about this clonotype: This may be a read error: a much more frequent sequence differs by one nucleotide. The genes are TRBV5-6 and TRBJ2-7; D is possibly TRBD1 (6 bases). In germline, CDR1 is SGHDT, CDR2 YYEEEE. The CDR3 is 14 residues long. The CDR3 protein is CASSSQGFSCEQYF. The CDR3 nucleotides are TGTGCCAGCAGTTCCCAGGGGTTCTCCTGCGAGCAGTACTTC.

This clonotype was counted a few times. The chain's CDR3 is CASSGGLAGGRNEQFF. CDR3 coding DNA: TGTGCCAGCAGTGGTGGCCTAGCGGGAGGCCGGAATGAGCAGTTCTTC. The chain uses TRBV2 and TRBJ2-1, with 11 bases fitting TRBD2. Germline CDR1 and CDR2: SNHLY and FYNNEI. After removal of 4 bases from V and 7 bases from J, the junction contained 9 bases not matched to a gene. The CDR3 consists of 16 residues. Full variable domain (remainder filled in from reference TRBV2 and TRBJ2-1): EPEVTQTPSHQVTQMGQEVILRCVPISNHLYFYWYRQILGQKVEFLVSFYNNEISEKSEIFDDQFSVERPDGSNFTLKIRSTKLEDSAMYFCASSGGLAGGRNEQFFGPGTRLTVL.

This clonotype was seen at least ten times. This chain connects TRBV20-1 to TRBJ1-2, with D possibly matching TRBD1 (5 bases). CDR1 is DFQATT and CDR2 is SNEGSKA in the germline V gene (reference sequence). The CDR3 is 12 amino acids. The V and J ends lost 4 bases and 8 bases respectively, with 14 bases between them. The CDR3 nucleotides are TGCAGTGCTACGAACCAGGGTCAGGGCTACACCTTC. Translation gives CSATNQGQGYTF.

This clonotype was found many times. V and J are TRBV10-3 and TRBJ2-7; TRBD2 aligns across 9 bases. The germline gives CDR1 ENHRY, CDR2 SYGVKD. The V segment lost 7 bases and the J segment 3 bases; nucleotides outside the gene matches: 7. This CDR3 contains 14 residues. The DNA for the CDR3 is TGTGCCATCACCCCGGGACTAGCCTTCTACGAGCAGTACTTC. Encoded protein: CAITPGLAFYEQYF.

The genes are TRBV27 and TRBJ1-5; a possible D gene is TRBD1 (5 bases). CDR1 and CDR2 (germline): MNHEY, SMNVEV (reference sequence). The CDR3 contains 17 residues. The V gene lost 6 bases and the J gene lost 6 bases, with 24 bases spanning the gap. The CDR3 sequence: CASRPSSPQGRSQPQHF. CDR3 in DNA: TGTGCCAGCAGACCTTCCTCTCCCCAGGGAAGGAGTCAGCCCCAGCATTTT.

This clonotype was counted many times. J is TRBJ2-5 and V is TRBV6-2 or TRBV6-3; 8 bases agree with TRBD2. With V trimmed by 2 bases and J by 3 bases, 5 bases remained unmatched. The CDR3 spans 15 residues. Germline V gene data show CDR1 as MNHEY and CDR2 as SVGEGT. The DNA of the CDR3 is TGTGCCAGCAGTTACCGCACTAGCGGTGAAGAGACCCAGTACTTC. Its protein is CASSYRTSGEETQYF.

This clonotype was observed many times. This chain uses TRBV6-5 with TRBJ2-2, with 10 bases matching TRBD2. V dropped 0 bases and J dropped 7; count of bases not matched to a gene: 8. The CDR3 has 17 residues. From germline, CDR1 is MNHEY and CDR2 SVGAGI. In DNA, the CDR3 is TGTGCCAGCAGTTACTCTCTAAGCGGGAGGGCTGGCGGGGAGCTGTTTTTT. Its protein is CASSYSLSGRAGGELFF.

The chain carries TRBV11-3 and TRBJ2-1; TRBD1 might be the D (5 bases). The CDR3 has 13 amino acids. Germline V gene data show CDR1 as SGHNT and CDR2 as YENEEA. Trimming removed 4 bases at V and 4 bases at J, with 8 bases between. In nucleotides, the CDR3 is TGTGCCAGCAGCTCGTACAGGTACAATGAGCAGTTCTTC. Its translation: CASSSYRYNEQFF. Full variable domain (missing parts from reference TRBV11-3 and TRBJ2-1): EAGVVQSPRYKIIEKKQPVAFWCNPISGHNTLYWYLQNLGQGPELLIRYENEEAVDDSQLPKDRFSAERLKGVDSTLKIQPAELGDSAVYLCASSSYRYNEQFFGPGTRLTVL.

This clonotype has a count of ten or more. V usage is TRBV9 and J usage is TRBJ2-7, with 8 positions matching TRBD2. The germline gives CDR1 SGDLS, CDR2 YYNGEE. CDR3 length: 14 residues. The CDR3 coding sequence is TGTGTCCCCCTAGGCGGGAGGTACTCCTACGAGCAGTACTTC. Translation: CVPLGGRYSYEQYF.

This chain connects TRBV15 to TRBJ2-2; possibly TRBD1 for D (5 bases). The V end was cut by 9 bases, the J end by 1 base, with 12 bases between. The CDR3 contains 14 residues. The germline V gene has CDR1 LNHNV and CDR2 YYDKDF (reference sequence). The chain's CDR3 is CATGVPRNTGELFF. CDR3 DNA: TGTGCCACAGGGGTGCCGAGGAACACCGGGGAGCTGTTTTTT.

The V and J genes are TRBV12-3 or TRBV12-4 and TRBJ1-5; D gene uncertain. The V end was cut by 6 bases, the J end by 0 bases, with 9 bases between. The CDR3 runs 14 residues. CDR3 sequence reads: CASSPQHSNQPQHF. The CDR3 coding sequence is TGTGCCAGCAGCCCTCAACATAGCAATCAGCCCCAGCATTTT.

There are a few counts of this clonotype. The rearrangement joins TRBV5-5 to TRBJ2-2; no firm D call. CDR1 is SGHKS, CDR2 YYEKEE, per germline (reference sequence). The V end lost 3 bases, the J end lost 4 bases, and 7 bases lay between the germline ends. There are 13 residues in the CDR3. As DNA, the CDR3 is TGTGCCAGCAGCTCGCCAATCACCGGGGAGCTGTTTTTT. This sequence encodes CASSSPITGELFF.

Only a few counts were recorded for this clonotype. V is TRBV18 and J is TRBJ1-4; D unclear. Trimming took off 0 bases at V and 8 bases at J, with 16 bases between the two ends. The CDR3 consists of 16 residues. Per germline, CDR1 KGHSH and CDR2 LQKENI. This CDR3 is CASSPPLGSFGEKLFF. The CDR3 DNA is TGTGCCAGCTCACCACCGTTGGGCAGTTTTGGGGAAAAACTGTTTTTT.

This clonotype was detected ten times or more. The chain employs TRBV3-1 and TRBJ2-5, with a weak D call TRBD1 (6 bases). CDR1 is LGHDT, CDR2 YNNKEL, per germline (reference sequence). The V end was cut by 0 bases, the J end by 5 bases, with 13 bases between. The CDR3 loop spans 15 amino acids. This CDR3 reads CASSQDGDRRETQYF. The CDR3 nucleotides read TGTGCCAGCAGCCAAGATGGAGACAGGAGGGAGACCCAGTACTTC.

The CDR3 nucleotides are TGTGCCAGCAGTCCGCCCGGGGGGACAGGGGGCGGTGAGCAGTTCTTC. Translated: CASSPPGGTGGGEQFF. V gene TRBV28 combines with J gene TRBJ2-1; TRBD1 matches 12 bases. Germline V gene sequence: CDR1 MDHEN, CDR2 SYDVKM. The CDR3 is made up of 16 amino acids. V lost 5 bases, J lost 9 bases, and 11 bases stayed unmatched.

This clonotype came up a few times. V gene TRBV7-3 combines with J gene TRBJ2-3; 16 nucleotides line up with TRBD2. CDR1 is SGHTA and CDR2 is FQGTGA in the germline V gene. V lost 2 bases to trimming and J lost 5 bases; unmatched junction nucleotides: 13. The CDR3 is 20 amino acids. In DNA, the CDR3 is TGTGCCAGCAGCTTATCTCGTGGAGGGACTAGCGGGAGGGGGAGAGATACGCAGTATTTT. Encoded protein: CASSLSRGGTSGRGRDTQYF.

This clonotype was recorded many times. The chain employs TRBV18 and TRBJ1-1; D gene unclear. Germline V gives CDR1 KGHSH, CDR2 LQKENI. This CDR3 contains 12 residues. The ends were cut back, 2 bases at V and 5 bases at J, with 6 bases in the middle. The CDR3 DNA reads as TGTGCCAGCTCACCAGTCCGTACTGAAGCTTTCTTT. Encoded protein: CASSPVRTEAFF.

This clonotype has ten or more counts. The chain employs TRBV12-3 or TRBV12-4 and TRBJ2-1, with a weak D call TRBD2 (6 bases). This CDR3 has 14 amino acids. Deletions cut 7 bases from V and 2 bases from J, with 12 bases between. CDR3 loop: CASNGRGTYNEQFF. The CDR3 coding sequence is TGTGCCAGCAACGGACGGGGGACCTACAATGAGCAGTTCTTC.

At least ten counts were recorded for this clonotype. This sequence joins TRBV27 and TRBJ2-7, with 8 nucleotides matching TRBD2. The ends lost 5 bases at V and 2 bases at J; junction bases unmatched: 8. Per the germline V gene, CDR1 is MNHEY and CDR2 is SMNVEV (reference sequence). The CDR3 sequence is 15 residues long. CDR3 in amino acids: CASSPVTGGTYEQYF. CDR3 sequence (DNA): TGTGCCAGCAGTCCCGTGACGGGGGGGACCTACGAGCAGTACTTC.